Listed below are T cell receptor beta chains from one sample, sequenced in a study of T cells in Graves' hyperthyroidism and ophthalmopathy. In TCRdb, the multiplex PCR reads were re-called with MiXCR into one record per CDR3 protein. The data hold more than 500,000 distinct CDR3 sequences, with approximately 14% observed a single time. The material sequenced was blood. These receptors originate from a woman aged 40 to 50 with Graves' ophthalmopathy. CDR3s include the opening cysteine and the closing phenylalanine or tryptophan. The order of the fields is D gene, V gene, clone size, J gene, CDR3 DNA, CDR3 protein. The D gene is left open where the match is weak. Some rows have no size entry. The others give once, few or many, or a class for an expanded clone.

>NA|TRBV10-2|many|TRBJ2-7
TGCGCCAGCAGTGAGTCGTCGGCAGGGGTTCCCTACGAGCAGTACTTC
CASSESSAGVPYEQYF
>NA|TRBV6-2/TRBV6-3|NA|TRBJ2-7
TGTGCCAGCAGTTCGCAAAGGGCATCCTACGAGCAGTACTTC
CASSSQRASYEQYF
>NA|TRBV6-5|many|TRBJ2-2
TGTGCCAGCAGTTACTCAGGGTGGCCCGGGGAGCTGTTTTTT
CASSYSGWPGELFF
>NA|TRBV7-8|many|TRBJ2-7
TGTGCCAGCAGCTTAGCCGAAGGACAGTACTACGAGCAGTACTTC
CASSLAEGQYYEQYF
>TRBD1|TRBV3-1|once|TRBJ1-3
TGTGCCAGCAGCCTGGGACAGAGGGGAAACACCATATATTTT
CASSLGQRGNTIYF
>TRBD2|TRBV6-2/TRBV6-3|NA|TRBJ2-7
TGTGCCAGCAGCCCAGGGGGGACTAGCGTTTTTACTTTGGACGAGCAGTACTTC
CASSPGGTSVFTLDEQYF
>NA|TRBV6-1|many|TRBJ1-5
TGTGCCAGCAAGGGAACCGGGATGGAACCCCAGCATTTT
CASKGTGMEPQHF
>NA|TRBV20-1|many|TRBJ2-7
TGCAGTGCTCGTTGGTCCCCAGACCCTCACTACGAGCAGTACTTC
CSARWSPDPHYEQYF
>NA|TRBV28|many|TRBJ2-7
TGTGCCAGCAGTCCTCCTTCGGGCAGGGACTACGAGCAGTACTTC
CASSPPSGRDYEQYF
>NA|TRBV5-1|many|TRBJ1-1
TGCGCCAGCAACGTCGGACCCTCGAACACTGAAGCTTTCTTT
CASNVGPSNTEAFF
>TRBD1|TRBV9|few|TRBJ2-2
TGTGCCAGCAGCGTTCAGGGGGCCGCCGGGGAGCTGTTTTTT
CASSVQGAAGELFF
>NA|TRBV4-1|NA|TRBJ2-7
TGCGCCAGCAGCCAAGATTCGGGGTTCCACTACGAGCAGTACTTC
CASSQDSGFHYEQYF
>NA|TRBV29-1|NA|TRBJ1-1
TGCAGCGTTAAACAGGGTGGGACTGAAGCTTTCTTT
CSVKQGGTEAFF
>NA|TRBV9|NA|TRBJ2-5
TGTGCCAGCAGCCCCGTAGGGGGGGGAGGCCCCTATGGACAAGAGACCCAGTACTTC
CASSPVGGGGPYGQETQYF
>TRBD1|TRBV29-1|few|TRBJ2-7
TGCAGCGCTCGGACAGGGACCTTCGAGCAGTACTTC
CSARTGTFEQYF
>NA|TRBV20-1|many|TRBJ2-7
TGCAGTGCTAGAGGGGGTTCGGCTCCTCGGATCTACGAGCAGTACTTC
CSARGGSAPRIYEQYF
>NA|TRBV27|many|TRBJ2-3
TGTGCCAGCACCCTACATGGACCTAACACAGATACGCAGTATTTT
CASTLHGPNTDTQYF
>NA|TRBV7-9|many|TRBJ2-5
TGTGCCAGCAGCTTAGGGATTGGGACCCAGTACTTC
CASSLGIGTQYF
>NA|TRBV30|many|TRBJ1-2
TGTGCCTGGAGTGCCCATTCCTATGGCTACACCTTC
CAWSAHSYGYTF
>NA|TRBV6-5|once|TRBJ1-2
TGTGCCAGCAGTTCGCCGGCAAATCCGGGACGGCCCTCCTTC
CASSSPANPGRPSF
>TRBD2|TRBV6-1|many|TRBJ2-2
TGTGCCAGCAGTCCCCGTGGGGGGGTGAACACCGGGGAGCTGTTTTTT
CASSPRGGVNTGELFF
>NA|TRBV20-1|few|TRBJ1-3
TGCAGTGCTAGTCTTGACTATAACTCTGGAAACACCATATATTTT
CSASLDYNSGNTIYF
>NA|TRBV6-2/TRBV6-3|many|TRBJ1-5
TGTGCCAGCAGTTACGGACGGGGCCCACAGCCCCAGCATTTT
CASSYGRGPQPQHF
>NA|TRBV6-2/TRBV6-3|NA|TRBJ1-5
TGTGCCAGCAGCGTACTGAGTAATTATCAGCCCCAGCATTTT
CASSVLSNYQPQHF
>NA|TRBV6-5|few|TRBJ1-2
TGTGCCAGCAGTCACACCCAGATAAAGACTAACTATGGCTACACCTTC
CASSHTQIKTNYGYTF
>NA|TRBV7-8|many|TRBJ1-1
TGTGCCAGCAGCTTAGATGAGGTGACTGCTGAAGCTTTCTTT
CASSLDEVTAEAFF
>NA|TRBV10-3|few|TRBJ2-2
TGTGCCACACAGATCCTGGGAGCCGGGGAGCTGTTTTTT
CATQILGAGELFF
>NA|TRBV4-2|few|TRBJ2-7
TGTGCCAGCCGGGCCGAATCAGGCGAGCAGTACTTC
CASRAESGEQYF
>NA|TRBV12-3/TRBV12-4|many|TRBJ2-7
TGTGCCAGCAGTTTCGGGAAGAACGAGCAGTACTTC
CASSFGKNEQYF
>NA|TRBV12-3/TRBV12-4|few|TRBJ2-6
TGTGCCAGCACCGTCGGAACTGGGGCCAACGTCCTGACTTTC
CASTVGTGANVLTF
>NA|TRBV24-1|once|TRBJ1-1
TGTGCCACCAGTGATGGGGCGGGGGGCGCTGAAGCTTTCTTT
CATSDGAGGAEAFF
>NA|TRBV9|many|TRBJ2-5
TGTGCCAGCAGCGTAGGTGCTAACTGGGCCCAAGAGACCCAGTACTTC
CASSVGANWAQETQYF
>NA|TRBV9|few|TRBJ2-2
TGTGCCAGCAGCGTAGCTGGGAACACCGGGGAGCTGTTTTTT
CASSVAGNTGELFF
>NA|TRBV12-3/TRBV12-4|many|TRBJ2-7
TGTGCCAGCAGCCCCGCCGTGGGCCGGGCCTACGAGCAGTACTTC
CASSPAVGRAYEQYF
>NA|TRBV6-2/TRBV6-3|few|TRBJ2-7
TGTGCCAGCACCGACGCCACTCAAGCGTCCTACGAGCAGTACTTC
CASTDATQASYEQYF
>TRBD2|TRBV20-1|many|TRBJ2-7
TGCAGTGCTAAGCTCCCGGGACTAGGGAGTCAGTACTTC
CSAKLPGLGSQYF
>NA|TRBV27|few|TRBJ2-4
TGTGCCAGCAGTTCGAACCTAGCCAAAAACATTCAGTACTTC
CASSSNLAKNIQYF
>NA|TRBV6-1|few|TRBJ2-7
TGTGCCAGCAGCAACCCAGGAATCTCCTACGAGCAGTACTTC
CASSNPGISYEQYF
>TRBD1|TRBV5-1|many|TRBJ2-2
TGCGCCAGCAGCTTCCGGGACAGCCTCACCGGGGAGCTGTTTTTT
CASSFRDSLTGELFF
>NA|TRBV12-3/TRBV12-4|many|TRBJ1-1
TGTGCCAGCAGTTTAAGTCAACCGGAAGCTTTCTTT
CASSLSQPEAFF
>NA|TRBV4-2|NA|TRBJ1-1
TGTGCCAGCAGCCAAGGGGGCGGTTTCCCTGAAGCTTTCTTT
CASSQGGGFPEAFF